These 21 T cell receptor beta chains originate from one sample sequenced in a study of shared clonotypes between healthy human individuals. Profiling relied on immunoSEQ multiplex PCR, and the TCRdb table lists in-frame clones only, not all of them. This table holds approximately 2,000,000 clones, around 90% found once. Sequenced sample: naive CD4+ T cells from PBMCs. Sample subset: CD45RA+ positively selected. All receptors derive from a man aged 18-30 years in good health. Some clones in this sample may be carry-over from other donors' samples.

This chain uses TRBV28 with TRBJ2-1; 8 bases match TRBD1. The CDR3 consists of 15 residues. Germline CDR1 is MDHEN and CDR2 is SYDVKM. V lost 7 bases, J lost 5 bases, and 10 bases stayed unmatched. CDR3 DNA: TGTGCCAGCAAAATCCCCGGACAGGGTGACAATGAGCAGTTCTTC. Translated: CASKIPGQGDNEQFF.

This CDR3 reads CASSLQGAVSNQPQHF. In DNA form, the CDR3 reads TGTGCCAGCAGTCTCCAGGGGGCCGTTAGCAATCAGCCCCAGCATTTT. This chain joins TRBV28 and TRBJ1-5; 8 bases are a match to TRBD1. Looked up from germline, CDR1 is MDHEN and CDR2 is SYDVKM. This CDR3 has 16 residues. V dropped 5 bases and J dropped 0; count of bases not matched to a gene: 6.

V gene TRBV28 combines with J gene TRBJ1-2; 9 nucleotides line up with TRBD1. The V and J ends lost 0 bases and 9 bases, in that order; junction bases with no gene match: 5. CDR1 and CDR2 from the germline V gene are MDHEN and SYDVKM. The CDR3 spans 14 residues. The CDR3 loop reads CASSLWDRGSSYTF. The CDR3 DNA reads TGTGCCAGCAGTTTATGGGACAGGGGCTCAAGCTACACCTTC.

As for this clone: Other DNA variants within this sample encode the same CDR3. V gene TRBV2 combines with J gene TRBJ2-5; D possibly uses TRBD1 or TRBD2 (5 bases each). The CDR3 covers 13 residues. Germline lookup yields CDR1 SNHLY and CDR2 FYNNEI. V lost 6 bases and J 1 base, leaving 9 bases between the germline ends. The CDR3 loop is CASSGTVQETQYF. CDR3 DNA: TGTGCCAGCAGCGGGACGGTCCAAGAGACCCAGTACTTC.

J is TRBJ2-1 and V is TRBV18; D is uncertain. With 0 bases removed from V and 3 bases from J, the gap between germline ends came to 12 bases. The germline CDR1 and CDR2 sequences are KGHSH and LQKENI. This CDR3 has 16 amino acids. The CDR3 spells CASSPPLGSIYNEQFF. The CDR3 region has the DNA TGTGCCAGCTCACCACCCTTGGGCTCTATCTACAATGAGCAGTTCTTC.

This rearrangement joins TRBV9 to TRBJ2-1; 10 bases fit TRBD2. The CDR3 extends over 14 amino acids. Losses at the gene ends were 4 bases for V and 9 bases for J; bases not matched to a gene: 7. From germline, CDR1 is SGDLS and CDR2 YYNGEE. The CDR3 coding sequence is TGTGCCAGCAGCAGTAGACTAGCGGGCGTTGAGCAGTTCTTC. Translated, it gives CASSSRLAGVEQFF.

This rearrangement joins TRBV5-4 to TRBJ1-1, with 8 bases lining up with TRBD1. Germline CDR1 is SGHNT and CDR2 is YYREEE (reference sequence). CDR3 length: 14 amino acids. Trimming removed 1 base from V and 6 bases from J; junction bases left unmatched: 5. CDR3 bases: TGTGCCAGCAGCTTGCAGGGGGCGGACGCTGAAGCTTTCTTT. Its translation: CASSLQGADAEAFF.

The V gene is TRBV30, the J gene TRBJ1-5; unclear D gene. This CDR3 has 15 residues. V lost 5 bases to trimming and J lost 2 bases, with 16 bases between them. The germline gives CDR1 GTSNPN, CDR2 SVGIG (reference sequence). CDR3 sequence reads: CAWGESGRGNQPQHF. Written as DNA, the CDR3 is TGTGCCTGGGGAGAATCGGGCCGAGGCAATCAGCCCCAGCATTTT.

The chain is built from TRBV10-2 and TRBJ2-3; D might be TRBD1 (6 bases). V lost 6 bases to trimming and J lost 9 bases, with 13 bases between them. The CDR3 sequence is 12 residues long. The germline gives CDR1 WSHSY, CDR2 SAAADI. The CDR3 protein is CASRTDSPTQYF. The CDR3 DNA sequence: TGCGCCAGCAGGACGGACAGTCCAACGCAGTATTTT.

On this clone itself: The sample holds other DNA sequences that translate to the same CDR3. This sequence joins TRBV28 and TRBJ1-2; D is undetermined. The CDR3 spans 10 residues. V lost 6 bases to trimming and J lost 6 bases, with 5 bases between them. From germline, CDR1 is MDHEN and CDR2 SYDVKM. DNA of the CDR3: TGTGCCAGCAGCTCCGATGGCTACACCTTC. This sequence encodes CASSSDGYTF.

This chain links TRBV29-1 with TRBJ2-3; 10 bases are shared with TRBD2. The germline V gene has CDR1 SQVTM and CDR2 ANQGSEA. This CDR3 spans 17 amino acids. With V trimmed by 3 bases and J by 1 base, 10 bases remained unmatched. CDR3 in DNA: TGCAGCGTTGATCCACTAGCGGGGTTTGAGGGCACAGATACGCAGTATTTT. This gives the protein CSVDPLAGFEGTDTQYF.

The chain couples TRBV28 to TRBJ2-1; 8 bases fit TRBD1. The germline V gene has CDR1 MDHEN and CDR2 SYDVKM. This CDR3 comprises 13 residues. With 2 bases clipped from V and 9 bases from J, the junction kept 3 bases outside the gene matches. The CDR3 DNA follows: TGTGCCAGCAGTTTACCAGGGGGCGGTGAGCAGTTCTTC. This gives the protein CASSLPGGGEQFF.

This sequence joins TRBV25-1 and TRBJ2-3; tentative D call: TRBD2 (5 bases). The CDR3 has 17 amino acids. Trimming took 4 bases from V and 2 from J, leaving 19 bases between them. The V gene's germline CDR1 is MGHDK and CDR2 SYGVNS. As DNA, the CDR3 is TGTGCCAGCAGTGGAGGGCGAGGCACCTCACTCACAGATACGCAGTATTTT. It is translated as CASSGGRGTSLTDTQYF.

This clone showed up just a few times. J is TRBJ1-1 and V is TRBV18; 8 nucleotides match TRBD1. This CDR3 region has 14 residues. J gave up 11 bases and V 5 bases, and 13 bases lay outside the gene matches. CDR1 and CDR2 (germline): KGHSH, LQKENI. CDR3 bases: TGTGCCAGCTCATCCGTAATTCAGGGGGCGGAGGCTTTCTTT. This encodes CASSSVIQGAEAFF.

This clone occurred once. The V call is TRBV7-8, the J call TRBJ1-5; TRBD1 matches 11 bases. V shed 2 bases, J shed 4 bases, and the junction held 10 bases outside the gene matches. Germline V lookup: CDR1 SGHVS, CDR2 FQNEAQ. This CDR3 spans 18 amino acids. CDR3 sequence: CASSLRGLGTGGNQPQHF. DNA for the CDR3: TGTGCCAGCAGCTTAAGGGGGCTCGGGACAGGGGGTAATCAGCCCCAGCATTTT.

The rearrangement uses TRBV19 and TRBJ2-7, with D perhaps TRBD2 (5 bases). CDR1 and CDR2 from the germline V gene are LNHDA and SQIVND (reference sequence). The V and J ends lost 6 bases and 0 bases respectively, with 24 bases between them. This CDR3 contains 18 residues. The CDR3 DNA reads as TGTGCCAGTAGCCCTCGACCCCATAGGACGGGGAGCTCCTACGAGCAGTACTTC. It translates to CASSPRPHRTGSSYEQYF.

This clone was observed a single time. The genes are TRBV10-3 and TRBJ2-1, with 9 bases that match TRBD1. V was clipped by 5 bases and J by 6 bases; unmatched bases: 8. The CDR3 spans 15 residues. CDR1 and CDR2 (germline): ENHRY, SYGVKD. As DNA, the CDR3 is TGTGCCATCAGTACAAGGACAGGGGCGATCAATGAGCAGTTCTTC. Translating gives CAISTRTGAINEQFF.

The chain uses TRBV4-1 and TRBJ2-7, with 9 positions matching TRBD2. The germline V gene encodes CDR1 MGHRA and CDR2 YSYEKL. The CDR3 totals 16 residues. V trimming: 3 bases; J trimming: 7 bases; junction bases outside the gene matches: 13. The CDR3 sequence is CASSQRRGLAGFEQYF. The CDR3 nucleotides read TGCGCCAGCAGCCAGAGGCGGGGCCTAGCGGGATTTGAGCAGTACTTC.

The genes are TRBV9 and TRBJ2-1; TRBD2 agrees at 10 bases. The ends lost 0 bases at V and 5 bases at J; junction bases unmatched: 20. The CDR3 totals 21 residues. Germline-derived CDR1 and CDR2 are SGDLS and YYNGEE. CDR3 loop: CASSVATTAGGPWDLHNEQFF. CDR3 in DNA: TGTGCCAGCAGCGTAGCTACTACAGCGGGAGGGCCCTGGGATCTTCACAATGAGCAGTTCTTC.

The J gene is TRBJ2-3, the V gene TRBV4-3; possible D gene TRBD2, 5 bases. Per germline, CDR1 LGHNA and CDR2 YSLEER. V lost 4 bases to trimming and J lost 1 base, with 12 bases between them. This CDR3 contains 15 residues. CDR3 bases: TGCGCCAGCAGCCTGAGGACTCTCCGCACAGATACGCAGTATTTT. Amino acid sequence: CASSLRTLRTDTQYF.

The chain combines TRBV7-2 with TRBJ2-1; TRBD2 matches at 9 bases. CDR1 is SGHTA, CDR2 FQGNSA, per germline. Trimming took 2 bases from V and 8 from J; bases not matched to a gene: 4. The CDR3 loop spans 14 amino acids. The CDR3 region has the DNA TGTGCCAGCAGCTTAAAAGGACTAGCGTATGAGCAGTTCTTC. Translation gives CASSLKGLAYEQFF.